The 6 T cell receptor beta chains below all came from one sample that was sequenced in a study of blood T cells in healthy people across ages. Sample-barcoded 5' priming and a J-beta primer mix drove a second PCR of about 7 to 12 cycles. TCRdb used MiXCR to reprocess the 5' RACE reads, holding one entry per CDR3 protein. This sample has 700,000 to 1,000,000 distinct CDR3 sequences, with approximately 44% found just once. The sequencing sample was made of blood. The receptor source for this set is a man in his sixties in good health.

This clonotype was recorded at least ten times. The V call is TRBV7-2, the J call TRBJ2-5; 9 nucleotides align to TRBD1. In germline, CDR1 is SGHTA, CDR2 FQGNSA. J was trimmed by 5 bases and V by 6 bases; bases with no gene match: 4. The CDR3 is 13 residues long. Written as DNA, the CDR3 is TGTGCCAGCAGTTCGGACAGGGGCGAGACCCAGTACTTC. Translation: CASSSDRGETQYF.

This rearrangement joins TRBV2 to TRBJ1-1; D not resolved. The germline V gene encodes CDR1 SNHLY and CDR2 FYNNEI. The V end lost 9 bases, the J end lost 5 bases, and 22 bases lay between the germline ends. The CDR3 sequence is 15 residues long. CDR3 sequence: CARRERPRRETEAFF. The CDR3 nucleotides are TGTGCCAGGAGAGAAAGGCCAAGACGGGAGACTGAAGCTTTCTTT.

The rearrangement links TRBV20-1 to TRBJ2-1; D unclear. Trimming shortened V by 5 bases and J by 4 bases, and 9 bases separated the two germline ends. Germline CDR1 reads DFQATT; CDR2 reads SNEGSKA (reference sequence). The CDR3 sequence is 12 residues long. CDR3: CSAPDGYNEQFF. The CDR3 DNA sequence: TGCAGTGCTCCGGACGGTTACAATGAGCAGTTCTTC.

This clonotype has just a few counts. The V call is TRBV6-2 or TRBV6-3, the J call TRBJ2-4, with D perhaps matching TRBD1 (5 bases). With the DNA end fitting TRBJ2-7 better, the J assignment may be wrong. Per the germline V gene, CDR1 is MNHEY and CDR2 is SVGEGT. The CDR3 extends over 13 amino acids. CDR3 protein: CASRDQGTYEQYF. Written as DNA, the CDR3 is TGTGCCAGCAGAGATCAGGGCACATACGAGCAGTACTTC.

The chain carries TRBV20-1 and TRBJ2-7; 9 bases match TRBD2. The J call may be incorrect, as the DNA end agrees better with TRBJ2-5. Germline V lookup: CDR1 DFQATT, CDR2 SNEGSKA (reference sequence). The CDR3 is made up of 15 amino acids. The CDR3 DNA reads TGCAGTGCTAGAGAGCGGGGGGGATTCCAAGAGACCCAGTACTTC. Protein: CSARERGGFQETQYF.

As to this clonotype: A junction boundary mismatches the germline segment, possibly from a read error. The rearrangement uses TRBV20-1 and TRBJ2-5, with D hard to call. This CDR3 spans 12 amino acids. CDR1 and CDR2 (germline): DFQATT, SNEGSKA (reference sequence). CDR3 sequence (DNA): TGCAGTGCTAGAGGGACCCAAGAGGCCCAGTACTTC. Translation gives CSARGTQEAQYF.